The rows below give T cell receptor beta chains drawn from one sample of a study of cytomegalovirus exposure and HLA in healthy donors. The table came from immunoSEQ multiplex PCR; TCRdb's copy has only in-frame clones and leaves some out. This sample has about 180,000 clones, with roughly 75% found just once. Source material: PBMCs. Receptors were obtained from a woman aged 25 to 39 in good health and CMV-seronegative. Each CDR3 is given with its conserved first and last residue. A D gene is named only where the DNA matches it firmly. Size tells how often a clone was seen (once, few, many) or the class of an expanded clone, and some rows leave it out.

abundance	d_gene	j_gene	v_gene	CDR3aa	CDR3nt
-	-	TRBJ2-7	TRBV6-5	CASRGGATNIYEQYF	TGTGCCAGCAGGGGCGGGGCCACTAATATCTACGAGCAGTACTTC
-	-	TRBJ1-5	TRBV30	CAWAPGAGAQPQHF	TGTGCCTGGGCGCCCGGGGCGGGGGCTCAGCCCCAGCATTTT
-	TRBD2	TRBJ2-5	TRBV5-1	CASGTSGGRETQYF	TGCGCCAGCGGGACTAGCGGGGGGCGGGAGACCCAGTACTTC
-	TRBD1	TRBJ1-5	TRBV2	CASSVQGADQPQHF	TGTGCCAGCAGTGTACAGGGGGCCGATCAGCCCCAGCATTTT
-	-	TRBJ2-1	TRBV7-2	CASSLVVGGYNEQFF	TGTGCCAGCAGCTTAGTTGTAGGGGGATACAATGAGCAGTTCTTC
-	TRBD1	TRBJ2-7	TRBV19	CASSLRQGSAYEQYF	TGTGCCAGTAGTCTACGACAGGGGAGCGCCTACGAGCAGTACTTC
-	-	TRBJ2-3	TRBV1	CTSSHGGGVHGDTQYF	TGCACCAGCAGCCACGGCGGGGGGGTTCACGGGGATACGCAGTATTTT
-	-	TRBJ2-7	TRBV6-5	CASSSGNYEQYF	TGTGCCAGCAGTTCAGGGAACTACGAGCAGTACTTC
-	-	TRBJ2-7	TRBV11-3	CASSPTFGGEGNSYEQYF	TGTGCCAGCAGCCCGACCTTCGGGGGAGAGGGTAATTCCTACGAGCAGTACTTC
-	-	TRBJ1-4	TRBV6-1	CASSPGGTSEKLFF	TGTGCCAGCAGTCCTGGGGGGACCTCCGAAAAACTGTTTTTT
once	TRBD1	TRBJ1-1	TRBV2	CAITTGVVTEAFF	TGTGCCATAACGACAGGGGTCGTAACTGAAGCTTTCTTT
-	TRBD2	TRBJ2-3	TRBV25-1	CASSDPIAGGMDTQYF	TGTGCCAGCAGTGATCCCATAGCGGGGGGTATGGATACGCAGTATTTT
-	TRBD2	TRBJ2-7	TRBV6-1	CASSEYSGGAAYEQYF	TGTGCCAGCAGTGAATATAGCGGGGGGGCGGCTTACGAGCAGTACTTC
-	-	TRBJ2-7	TRBV6-1	CASSDRDTYEQYF	TGTGCCAGCAGTGACCGGGACACCTACGAGCAGTACTTC
-	TRBD1	TRBJ1-1	TRBV9	CASSETGQGARAEAFF	TGTGCCAGCAGCGAGACGGGACAGGGGGCACGGGCTGAAGCTTTCTTT
-	TRBD2	TRBJ2-3	TRBV9	CASSVGGSGGLDTQYF	TGTGCCAGCAGCGTAGGGGGTAGCGGGGGCCTAGATACGCAGTATTTT
few	-	TRBJ1-4	TRBV28	CASRYRDLSYEKLFF	TGTGCCAGCAGGTACAGGGATCTGTCCTATGAAAAACTGTTTTTT
-	TRBD1	TRBJ2-4	TRBV2	CASRLPGQGKNIQYF	TGTGCCAGCCGCTTACCGGGACAGGGAAAAAACATTCAGTACTTC
-	TRBD1	TRBJ1-4	TRBV5-1	CASSITGGRPATNEKLFF	TGCGCCAGCAGCATAACAGGGGGTAGGCCTGCTACTAATGAAAAACTGTTTTTT
few	TRBD1	TRBJ2-7	TRBV5-5	CASSIGTGGYEQYF	TGTGCCAGCAGCATCGGGACAGGTGGATACGAGCAGTACTTC
few	-	TRBJ2-1	TRBV29-1	CSVIRQVGNEQFF	TGCAGCGTTATCAGGCAGGTCGGTAATGAGCAGTTCTTC
once	TRBD1	TRBJ2-7	TRBV15	CATSMGQGAYEQYF	TGTGCCACCAGCATGGGACAGGGGGCCTACGAGCAGTACTTC
-	TRBD1	TRBJ2-7	TRBV6-4	CASIRGQSSYEQYF	TGTGCCAGCATTAGGGGACAGTCCTCCTACGAGCAGTACTTC
-	TRBD1	TRBJ2-2	TRBV5-1	CASSFLDRVETGELFF	TGCGCCAGCAGCTTCTTGGACAGGGTAGAAACCGGGGAGCTGTTTTTT
once	-	TRBJ1-4	TRBV4-3	CASSQEVGEEKLFF	TGCGCCAGCAGCCAAGAAGTTGGGGAGGAAAAACTGTTTTTT
-	-	TRBJ1-1	TRBV19	CASSISRVLAEAFF	TGTGCCAGTAGTATTTCCAGGGTCTTAGCCGAAGCTTTCTTT
once	-	TRBJ2-7	TRBV7-9	CASSLMGQGSSYEQYF	TGTGCCAGCAGCTTAATGGGCCAGGGAAGCTCCTACGAGCAGTACTTC
-	-	TRBJ2-1	TRBV19	CASSIGGAMGQFF	TGTGCCAGTAGTATAGGGGGAGCGATGGGGCAGTTCTTC
-	-	TRBJ2-7	TRBV6-9	CASRSQGYEQYF	TGTGCCAGCAGATCACAGGGCTACGAGCAGTACTTC
-	-	TRBJ1-6	TRBV18	CASSPQAGATRGPLHF	TGTGCCAGCTCACCACAGGCAGGGGCAACTCGAGGACCCCTCCACTTT
-	-	TRBJ1-2	TRBV5-1	CASSLDRANYGYTF	TGCGCCAGCAGCTTGGACAGAGCTAACTATGGCTACACCTTC
-	-	TRBJ1-1	TRBV7-2	CASSFRPGTEAFF	TGTGCCAGCAGCTTCCGGCCAGGGACTGAAGCTTTCTTT
-	-	TRBJ1-1	TRBV25-1	CASRQGVTEAFF	TGTGCCAGCAGACAGGGAGTCACTGAAGCTTTCTTT
once	-	TRBJ1-1	TRBV29-1	CSVEVGRVNAEAFF	TGCAGCGTTGAAGTAGGCAGGGTTAACGCTGAAGCTTTCTTT
-	-	TRBJ1-5	TRBV7-9	CASIEIRGNQPQHF	TGTGCCAGCATCGAGATTAGGGGGAATCAGCCCCAGCATTTT
-	-	TRBJ2-5	TRBV30	CAWSYGGARETQYF	TGTGCCTGGAGTTACGGGGGAGCTCGAGAGACCCAGTACTTC
-	-	TRBJ2-7	TRBV5-1	CASSLDGGVYEQYF	TGCGCCAGCAGCTTGGACGGGGGAGTCTACGAGCAGTACTTC
-	-	TRBJ1-3	TRBV9	CASSVGGAAGNTIYF	TGTGCCAGCAGCGTAGGTGGAGCTGCTGGAAACACCATATATTTT